This TCR beta chain was retrieved from a study of T cells expressing NK-cell markers. Study information: The TCR beta repertoires were obtained from sorted CD3+CD56+NKG2C+, CD3+CD56+NKG2C- and CD3+CD56-NKG2C+ T cells. Of eight sequenced donors, seven were HCMV-seropositive and one HCMV-seronegative. Study observations and caveats: The leading position in the CD3+CD56-NKG2C+ fraction of a few donors also went to these clonotypes. Uncertainty persisted over the HCMV specificity of expanded NKG2C+ T cell clones.

Regarding this clonotype: As yet, its antigen is unknown.

CDR3 size: 17 residues. TCRdb processed the 5' RACE reads again and assigns one entry to each CDR3 protein, with no DNA. This sample's table has about 390,000 distinct CDR3 sequences. The receptor was isolated from a woman aged 45-59 years in good health. Sequencing was performed on blood T cells: a sorted CD56 or NKG2C T cell subset, CD4+ or CD8+ T cells, or bulk PBMC T cells (not recorded which). The chain combines TRBV21-1 with TRBJ2-7; TCRdb's D call of TRBD2 is untestable without DNA. TRBV21-1 is described as a pseudogene. CDR3 loop: CASSTSRTSGRASEQYF.